Following are 14 T cell receptor beta chains from one sample sequenced in a study of CD4 and CD8 cells across lung adenocarcinoma regions. TCRdb recomputed calls from the PCR reads with MiXCR, one row per CDR3 protein. The profile covers some 7,200 distinct CDR3 sequences, with over 50% appearing a single time and over 20% taken by the ten largest. Sequencing used CD4+ T cells from the center of a lung tumor. These receptors all come from a female donor with lung adenocarcinoma. The CD4 and CD8 labels of this study may be unreliable.

A remark on this clonotype: One end of the junction is discordant with germline, which a read error may explain. The chain joins TRBV6-1 to TRBJ2-4; possibly TRBD2 for D (6 bases). The germline CDR1 and CDR2 sequences are MNHNS and SASEGT. CDR3 length equals 15 residues. In nucleotides, the CDR3 is TGTGCCAGCAGTGGTAGTAGCGGAACCAAAGACATTCAGTACTTC. This encodes CASSGSSGTKDIQYF.

This rearrangement joins TRBV6-1 to TRBJ2-1, with 11 bases fitting TRBD1. The germline gives CDR1 MNHNS, CDR2 SASEGT. This CDR3 is 13 amino acids long. V was clipped by 6 bases and J by 10 bases; unmatched bases: 5. The CDR3 spells CASRWTGGNEQFF. In nucleotides, the CDR3 is TGTGCCAGCAGATGGACAGGGGGCAACGAGCAGTTCTTC.

The rearrangement uses TRBV27 and TRBJ2-4, with D perhaps assigned TRBD1 or TRBD2 (6 bases each). The germline CDR1 and CDR2 sequences are MNHEY and SMNVEV (reference sequence). Trimming left V 7 bases short and J 6 bases short, with 19 bases between. CDR3 length equals 15 residues. DNA for the CDR3: TGTGCCAGCACCAACGGGGGCCGGGACGGAAACATTCAGTACTTC. Translating gives CASTNGGRDGNIQYF.

This clonotype is large (0.1 to 1%) within its sample. The CDR3 DNA follows: TGTGCCAGCAGTAACCTAGTTGGGACCGGGGAGCTGTTTTTT. The encoded protein is CASSNLVGTGELFF. The J gene is TRBJ2-2, the V gene TRBV6-5; D remains unclear. This CDR3 has 14 residues. V lost 5 bases and J lost 5, with 12 bases in between. CDR1 and CDR2 from the germline V gene are MNHEY and SVGAGI.

The chain carries TRBV27 and TRBJ2-7; D perhaps matches TRBD2 (6 bases). The CDR3 is 14 residues long. CDR1 MNHEY and CDR2 SMNVEV come from the germline V gene (reference sequence). V lost 1 base to trimming and J lost 10 bases, with 17 bases between them. The CDR3 region has the DNA TGTGCCAGCAGTTTATGGCCCAACGCGGGGTTCCAGTACTTC. The encoded protein is CASSLWPNAGFQYF.

V gene TRBV6-5 combines with J gene TRBJ2-1, with D perhaps TRBD1 or TRBD2 (5 bases each). The CDR3 contains 13 residues. With 4 bases removed from V and 8 bases from J, the gap between germline ends came to 12 bases. Germline values: CDR1 MNHEY, CDR2 SVGAGI. The CDR3: CASSSEGWDEQFF. CDR3 coding DNA: TGTGCCAGCAGTTCTGAGGGGTGGGATGAGCAGTTCTTC.

The chain has TRBV7-3 and TRBJ1-2, with no clear D. Trimming shortened V by 1 base and J by 4 bases, and 7 bases separated the two germline ends. This CDR3 is built from 13 residues. The germline gives CDR1 SGHTA, CDR2 FQGTGA. The CDR3 nucleotides are TGTGCCAGCAGCTTAAGTGAGGGCTATGGCTACACCTTC. Amino acid sequence: CASSLSEGYGYTF.

Comments on this clonotype: The junction shows a germline mismatch at one end, possibly a read error. The V and J genes are TRBV6-1 and TRBJ2-3; D remains unclear. The length of the CDR3 is 13 residues. CDR1 and CDR2 from the germline V gene are MNHNS and SASEGT. CDR3 bases: TGTGCCAGCGGGGAAGGTGGCCGAGATACCCAGTACTTT. Translated: CASGEGGRDTQYF.

The V and J genes are TRBV27 and TRBJ2-4, with a weak D call TRBD2 (6 bases). The J call may not be correct, given that the DNA end is closer to TRBJ2-5. This CDR3 spans 15 amino acids. Germline V gene lookup returns CDR1 MNHEY and CDR2 SMNVEV (reference sequence). CDR3 sequence (DNA): TGTGCCAGCACCAACCTCGGCGGGGAAGAAAAGACCCAGTACTTC. Amino acids: CASTNLGGEEKTQYF.

This clonotype has ten or more counts. The CDR3 sequence is CASSYRETYEQYF. Written as DNA, the CDR3 is TGTGCCAGCAGCTACCGGGAGACCTACGAGCAGTACTTC. The gene calls are TRBV6-5 and TRBJ2-1, with D possibly matching TRBD2 (6 bases). The J call may be mistaken, given a closer DNA end match to TRBJ2-7. Germline V lookup: CDR1 MNHEY, CDR2 SVGAGI. The CDR3 spans 13 residues.

J is TRBJ2-1 and V is TRBV28; 8 bases fit TRBD1. Trimming at V came to 8 bases and at J to 3 bases, leaving 6 bases not matched to a gene. The CDR3 contains 14 residues. Germline CDR1 reads MDHEN; CDR2 reads SYDVKM. This CDR3 is CASLRDRSYNEQFF. CDR3 sequence (DNA): TGTGCCAGCCTCAGGGACAGGAGCTACAATGAGCAGTTCTTC.

This clonotype appeared a few times. This chain links TRBV27 with TRBJ2-1, with 7 positions matching TRBD1. The CDR3 is 13 residues long. The V and J ends lost 5 bases and 5 bases, in that order; junction bases with no gene match: 3. CDR1 is MNHEY and CDR2 is SMNVEV in the germline V gene (reference sequence). The CDR3 bases are TGTGCCAGCAGTCCCGGGACAGACAATGAGCAGTTCTTC. This gives the protein CASSPGTDNEQFF.

A remark on this clonotype: One junction end disagrees with the germline gene, perhaps due to a read error. The V gene is TRBV10-3, the J gene TRBJ2-3; a weak D match, TRBD2 (6 bases). This CDR3 region has 14 residues. Germline assignment: CDR1 ENHRY and CDR2 SYGVKD. The CDR3 DNA sequence: TGTGCGGGGCGAGGGGCGCGGGACCCAGAGACCCAGTATTTC. This gives the protein CAGRGARDPETQYF.

The genes are TRBV10-1 and TRBJ2-7; D is possibly TRBD1 (5 bases). Germline V gene sequence: CDR1 WNHNN, CDR2 SYGVQD (reference sequence). The CDR3 is 17 amino acids. Trimming took off 4 bases at V and 1 base at J, with 20 bases between the two ends. The CDR3 bases are TGCGCCAGCAGTGGGGCAGGGCCCATCCCATCATCCTACGAGCAGTACTTC. Translated, it gives CASSGAGPIPSSYEQYF.